This TCR beta chain came from a study of CD8 T cells in Susac syndrome. Remarks on this clonotype: Its antigen is unidentified.

An input of about 0.45 to 1 ug of RNA was subjected to reverse transcription using random hexamers. Amplification of TCR beta CDR3 by immunoSEQ multiplex PCR spanned 54 Vbeta and 13 Jbeta. One entry per CDR3 protein, called by TCRdb with MiXCR from the immunoSEQ multiplex PCR reads. The sample carries more than 95,000 distinct CDR3 sequences, over 85% recorded once. Findings of the study overall: The study acknowledged a relatively small number of individuals in its TCR sequencing and HLA analysis.

V shed 6 bases and J shed 3 bases, with 12 bases lying between them. This CDR3 contains 14 residues. Germline V CDR1 and CDR2: MNHEY, SMNVEV (reference sequence). Sequencing targeted TCR beta in blood CD8+ and CD4+ T cells. Purification of the CD8+ and CD4+ T cells relied on negative isolation, and TEMRA cells underwent FACS enrichment. The rearrangement joins TRBV27 to TRBJ2-1; possibly TRBD1 for D (5 bases). The specimen sequenced was CD4+ T cells from PBMCs. This clonotype originated in a human donor in good health. CDR3 sequence reads: CASSPRVGYNEQFF. CDR3 DNA: TGTGCCAGCAGCCCCAGGGTAGGCTACAATGAGCAGTTCTTC.